This T cell receptor beta chain was sequenced for a study of T-cell memory formation after mild COVID-19. General study points: Contracting clones from day 15 to 85 showed balanced CD4/CD8; later expanders favored CD4+. CD4+ contracting clones were found mainly in CM and EM, and CD8+ ones in EMRA.

The CDR3 is 15 amino acids. The junction had 5 bases not matched to a gene; V was cut back by 1 base and J by 6 bases. TCRdb re-called the 5' RACE reads with MiXCR, one entry per CDR3 protein. This table has about 130,000 distinct CDR3 sequences, over 15% appearing once. This clonotype was seen a handful of times. What it binds is not known. This TCR was sampled from a man aged 18 to 30 who had mild COVID-19 (a few samples of this study predate the infection). Cell type and time point are not known. This chain uses TRBV12-3 or TRBV12-4 with TRBJ1-5; TRBD1 agrees at 8 bases. Sample: PBMCs or a T cell subset sorted from them (not recorded which). The chain's CDR3 is CASSLGRGTGQPQHF. In DNA form, the CDR3 reads TGTGCCAGCAGTTTAGGGAGAGGGACAGGTCAGCCCCAGCATTTT.